The 5 T cell receptor beta chains given below trace back to one sample, sequenced in a study of blood T cells in healthy people across ages. Alongside a J-beta primer mix, a sample-barcoded 5' primer served in a second PCR lasting roughly 6 to 12 cycles. One entry per CDR3 protein, called by TCRdb with MiXCR from the 5' RACE reads. The sample carries over 1,300,000 distinct CDR3 sequences, approximately 63% recorded once. The material sequenced was blood. The receptor set was obtained from a man aged 18 to 29 in good health.

The V and J genes are TRBV9 and TRBJ2-1; maybe TRBD1 (6 bases). CDR1 and CDR2 from the germline V gene are SGDLS and YYNGEE. V lost 4 bases and J lost 4, with 18 bases in between. The CDR3 runs to 16 residues. CDR3 bases: TGTGCCAGCAGCAAACGCACGGGACAATTTTACAATGAGCAGTTCTTC. Protein product: CASSKRTGQFYNEQFF. Variable domain in full (rest from reference TRBV9 and TRBJ2-1): DSGVTQTPKHLITATGQRVTLRCSPRSGDLSVYWYQQSLDQGLQFLIQYYNGEERAKGNILERFSAQQFPDLHSELNLSSLELGDSALYFCASSKRTGQFYNEQFFGPGTRLTVL.

This sequence joins TRBV29-1 and TRBJ2-5; D not certain. The CDR3 runs 12 residues. CDR1 is SQVTM and CDR2 is ANQGSEA in the germline V gene. The ends were cut back, 8 bases at V and 1 base at J, with 11 bases in the middle. CDR3 DNA sequence: TGCAGCCAAAGCCTCTCCCAAGAGACCCAGTACTTC. Translated: CSQSLSQETQYF.

The chain carries TRBV12-3 or TRBV12-4 and TRBJ1-2; 9 bases agree with TRBD1. V lost 4 bases, J lost 3 bases, and 6 bases stayed unmatched. This CDR3 has 15 residues. The CDR3 protein is CASSSGTGWDYGYTF. CDR3 in DNA: TGTGCCAGCAGTTCCGGGACAGGGTGGGACTATGGCTACACCTTC.

In its sample, this clonotype was seen once. The CDR3 bases are TGTGCCAGCACCAAAAGTGGTAGCACAGATACGCAGTATTTT. This sequence encodes CASTKSGSTDTQYF. V is TRBV7-2 and J is TRBJ2-3; D is unclear. Trimming left V 7 bases short and J 0 bases short, with 11 bases between. The germline gives CDR1 SGHTA, CDR2 FQGNSA. This CDR3 has 14 residues.

V usage is TRBV20-1 and J usage is TRBJ2-5, with TRBD1 matching over 9 bases. This CDR3 spans 13 amino acids. With V trimmed by 5 bases and J by 5 bases, 6 bases remained unmatched. Germline-derived CDR1 and CDR2 are DFQATT and SNEGSKA (reference sequence). This CDR3 is CSAPGQGCETQYF. The CDR3 coding sequence is TGCAGTGCTCCGGGACAGGGTTGTGAGACCCAGTACTTC.